This entry concerns a single T cell receptor beta chain. No antigen is known for it. Relapse was seen in all patients after autologous stem cell transplantation, and brentuximab vedotin exposure was variable. Each best response was a complete response, a partial response or progressive disease. This specimen comes from a study of PD-1 blockade in classical Hodgkin lymphoma. On the study more broadly: Once every 2 weeks, patients received intravenous nivolumab at 3 mg/kg.

Repertoires were generated with immunoSEQ multiplex PCR, while TCRdb's copy carries only in-frame clones and drops some. The sample contains 98,000 or so clones, about 89% of which appear only once. General study results and limits: Underlying causes for the observed repertoire differences were not defined, possibly disease activity or prior therapy.

The sequencing used peripheral blood mononuclear cells (PBMCs), collected before the second cycle of nivolumab. This clonotype was sampled from a human donor with classical Hodgkin lymphoma.

The CDR3, as DNA: TGTGCCAGCAGTGAGCGGGAATACTACAATGAGCAGTTCTTC. Its protein product is CASSEREYYNEQFF. This chain links TRBV7-2 with TRBJ2-1; the match to TRBD2 covers 7 bases. J was trimmed by 3 bases and V by 6 bases; bases with no gene match: 5. CDR3 length equals 14 residues. The germline gives CDR1 SGHTA, CDR2 FQGNSA.